These 32 T cell receptor beta chains were sequenced from one sample in a study of blood T cell repertoires in COVID-19. Profiling relied on immunoSEQ multiplex PCR, and the TCRdb table lists in-frame clones only, not all of them. The sample has 30,000 to 40,000 clones; around 87% are singletons. Sample: peripheral blood. The source of these receptors is a man aged 65 to 85 with acute or convalescent COVID-19.

This chain connects TRBV15 to TRBJ1-2; 10 positions agree with TRBD1. The CDR3 runs to 15 residues. V gave up 5 bases and J gave up 3 bases; unmatched junction bases: 6. The germline V gene has CDR1 LNHNV and CDR2 YYDKDF (reference sequence). The CDR3: CATSGGQGGYYGYTF. CDR3 nucleotides: TGTGCCACCAGCGGAGGACAGGGGGGTTACTATGGCTACACCTTC.

The chain links TRBV25-1 to TRBJ1-4; D ambiguous. CDR3 length equals 17 residues. V lost 1 base and J lost 0, with 12 bases in between. Germline CDR1 and CDR2: MGHDK and SYGVNS. This CDR3 reads CASSESRTDPTNEKLFF. CDR3 bases: TGTGCCAGCAGTGAATCTCGCACAGACCCAACTAATGAAAAACTGTTTTTT.

The count of this clone is one. V gene TRBV20-1 combines with J gene TRBJ2-1, with TRBD2 matching 8 bases. CDR1 is DFQATT, CDR2 SNEGSKA, per germline (reference sequence). V shed 3 bases, J shed 2 bases, and the junction held 3 bases outside the gene matches. The CDR3 totals 14 residues. Here the CDR3 reads CSASSGTPYNEQFF. CDR3 DNA: TGCAGTGCTAGTAGCGGGACCCCCTACAATGAGCAGTTCTTC.

In DNA form, the CDR3 reads TGTGCCTGGAGTGTAGGCCAGGGGGAGGGCACAGATACGCAGTATTTT. It encodes CAWSVGQGEGTDTQYF. The chain couples TRBV30 to TRBJ2-3; weak D call: TRBD1 (7 bases). This CDR3 region has 16 residues. The germline gives CDR1 GTSNPN, CDR2 SVGIG (reference sequence). With 0 bases removed from V and 1 base from J, the gap between germline ends came to 14 bases.

The count of this clone is one. The chain employs TRBV12-3 or TRBV12-4 and TRBJ1-6, with D possibly being TRBD1 (5 bases). The CDR3 is 11 amino acids. The V end was cut by 3 bases, the J end by 14 bases, with 8 bases between. The CDR3 region is CASSLSGSLHF. Written as DNA, the CDR3 is TGTGCCAGCAGTTTGTCAGGGTCCCTCCACTTT.

The chain carries TRBV5-1 and TRBJ2-1; 7 positions match TRBD2. Trimming at V came to 2 bases and at J to 5 bases, leaving 7 bases not matched to a gene. The germline CDR1 and CDR2 sequences are SGHRS and YFSETQ. The CDR3 extends over 15 amino acids. Here the CDR3 DNA reads TGCGCCAGCAGCTTAACGCGGGAGATCAACAATGAGCAGTTCTTC. Translation gives CASSLTREINNEQFF.

The chain couples TRBV7-3 to TRBJ2-7, with D tentatively TRBD2 (6 bases). Trimming took off 1 base at V and 1 base at J, with 11 bases between the two ends. The CDR3 consists of 15 residues. The V gene's germline CDR1 is SGHTA and CDR2 FQGTGA. CDR3 nucleotides: TGTGCCAGCAGCTTAAACGGCGGGATGTCCTACGAGCAGTACTTC. Translated: CASSLNGGMSYEQYF.

This chain's CDR3 is CASSSGLAGGPGETQYF. The CDR3 DNA reads TGTGCCAGCAGCTCCGGACTAGCGGGGGGGCCAGGGGAGACCCAGTACTTC. The rearrangement joins TRBV7-7 to TRBJ2-5, with TRBD2 matching over 15 bases. The CDR3 covers 17 residues. The V and J ends lost 4 bases and 5 bases, in that order; junction bases with no gene match: 8. Germline CDR1 SSHAT, CDR2 FNYEAQ (reference sequence).

The chain's CDR3 is CSVDGWRGDNEQFF. For the CDR3, the DNA is TGCAGCGTTGATGGGTGGCGGGGTGACAATGAGCAGTTCTTC. This chain links TRBV29-1 with TRBJ2-1, with D possibly being TRBD2 (6 bases). Germline CDR1 SQVTM, CDR2 ANQGSEA. This CDR3 spans 14 amino acids. V shed 3 bases and J shed 5 bases, with 14 bases lying between them.

This clone has a single count. V gene TRBV5-1 combines with J gene TRBJ2-3; D not certain. The CDR3 contains 16 residues. Germline V lookup: CDR1 SGHRS, CDR2 YFSETQ. The V and J ends lost 3 bases and 0 bases respectively, with 14 bases between them. CDR3 amino acids: CASSYGLAASTDTQYF. The CDR3 DNA is TGCGCCAGCAGCTATGGGCTTGCAGCTAGCACAGATACGCAGTATTTT.

V gene TRBV19 combines with J gene TRBJ1-5; D is possibly TRBD1 (6 bases). The CDR3 contains 13 residues. V lost 9 bases and J 4 bases, leaving 13 bases between the germline ends. Germline assignment: CDR1 LNHDA and CDR2 SQIVND (reference sequence). This CDR3 reads CASQDSRNQPQHF. CDR3 sequence (DNA): TGTGCCAGCCAGGACAGCCGAAATCAGCCCCAGCATTTT.

The chain couples TRBV7-2 to TRBJ1-4; D perhaps matches TRBD1 (5 bases). Trimming pared 2 bases from V and 3 bases from J, leaving 10 bases between. The CDR3 runs 15 residues. Per germline, CDR1 SGHTA and CDR2 FQGNSA. The CDR3 region has the DNA TGTGCCAGCAGCTTAAACGGGGGACCTAATGAAAAACTGTTTTTT. It codes for CASSLNGGPNEKLFF.

The V call is TRBV2, the J call TRBJ1-5; perhaps TRBD1 as D (6 bases). This CDR3 region has 15 residues. Germline lookup yields CDR1 SNHLY and CDR2 FYNNEI. Trimming left V 3 bases short and J 2 bases short, with 11 bases between. CDR3 sequence: CASSELGAGNQPQHF. The CDR3 DNA reads as TGTGCCAGCAGTGAGTTGGGGGCAGGCAATCAGCCCCAGCATTTT.

This clone was recorded at least ten times. The chain joins TRBV4-2 to TRBJ2-4; the match to TRBD2 covers 8 bases. The CDR3 has 14 residues. The germline V gene encodes CDR1 LGHNA and CDR2 YNFKEQ. With V trimmed by 1 base and J by 8 bases, 4 bases remained unmatched. The DNA for the CDR3 is TGTGCCAGCAGCCAAGTAGGTAGCGGGGACATTCAGTACTTC. This sequence encodes CASSQVGSGDIQYF.

The chain links TRBV7-2 to TRBJ1-5; no definite D call. Between the trimmed V and J ends, which lost 3 bases and 4 bases, there was a span of 10 bases. Germline V CDR1 and CDR2: SGHTA, FQGNSA. The CDR3 contains 14 residues. CDR3 sequence (DNA): TGTGCCAGCAGCTTCAATGCTAAAAATCAGCCCCAGCATTTT. This encodes CASSFNAKNQPQHF.

The chain has TRBV11-2 and TRBJ2-3, with a weak D call TRBD1 (6 bases). This CDR3 has 17 residues. Trimming removed 1 base at V and 2 bases at J, with 16 bases between. The germline CDR1 and CDR2 sequences are SGHAT and FQNNGV. This chain's CDR3 is CASSLGTAQGSTDTQYF. In nucleotides, the CDR3 is TGTGCCAGCAGCTTAGGAACAGCCCAGGGGTCCACAGATACGCAGTATTTT.

The rearrangement joins TRBV2 to TRBJ2-7; 7 nucleotides match TRBD1. Looked up from germline, CDR1 is SNHLY and CDR2 is FYNNEI. This CDR3 contains 15 residues. Trimming removed 6 bases from V and 0 bases from J; junction bases left unmatched: 8. In DNA form, the CDR3 reads TGTGCCAGCAGCCTCAGGGGGACCTACTCCTACGAGCAGTACTTC. The encoded protein is CASSLRGTYSYEQYF.

The J gene is TRBJ2-2, the V gene TRBV5-6; weak D call: TRBD2 (5 bases). Trimming pared 2 bases from V and 2 bases from J, leaving 13 bases between. The germline gives CDR1 SGHDT, CDR2 YYEEEE. The length of the CDR3 is 16 residues. CDR3 loop: CASSFQAGRNTGELFF. The CDR3 DNA sequence: TGTGCCAGCAGCTTTCAGGCGGGCCGTAACACCGGGGAGCTGTTTTTT.

This chain uses TRBV12-3 or TRBV12-4 with TRBJ1-2; 8 nucleotides agree with TRBD1. Trimming cost V 7 bases and J 6 bases; bases outside gene matches: 7. The CDR3 is 13 residues long. The CDR3 DNA sequence: TGTGCCAGCACCTCAGACAGGGGCCATGGCTACACCTTC. Protein sequence: CASTSDRGHGYTF.

CDR3 DNA: TGTGCCAGCCAGGCTCTGGGCAGAGACGCGAACACCGGGGAGCTGTTTTTT. Encoded protein: CASQALGRDANTGELFF. This chain joins TRBV4-2 and TRBJ2-2, with unresolved D. CDR3 length equals 17 residues. Germline CDR1 reads LGHNA; CDR2 reads YNFKEQ. Deletions cut 8 bases from V and 0 bases from J, with 19 bases between.

The chain has TRBV12-3 or TRBV12-4 and TRBJ2-7; D uncertain. Trimming stripped 6 bases from V and 2 bases from J, with 8 bases between. CDR3 length: 12 residues. The CDR3 DNA reads as TGTGCCAGCAGCCCCAGGACCTACGAGCAGTACTTC. Its translation is CASSPRTYEQYF.

V and J are TRBV7-9 and TRBJ1-3, with TRBD1 matching 7 bases. V gave up 6 bases and J gave up 4 bases; unmatched junction bases: 6. Germline V CDR1 and CDR2: SEHNR, FQNEAQ (reference sequence). CDR3 length: 14 residues. This CDR3 reads CASRQTGEGNTIYF. DNA of the CDR3: TGTGCCAGCAGACAAACAGGGGAAGGAAACACCATATATTTT.

The chain is built from TRBV12-5 and TRBJ2-7; TRBD1 is a possible D gene (5 bases). The germline V gene encodes CDR1 LGHNT and CDR2 FRNRAP. The V and J ends lost 6 bases and 5 bases respectively, with 14 bases between them. The CDR3 runs 13 residues. The CDR3 reads CASGPQIQDEQYF. CDR3 DNA sequence: TGTGCTAGTGGGCCTCAGATACAGGACGAGCAGTACTTC.

V usage is TRBV7-9 and J usage is TRBJ1-2; maybe TRBD1 (5 bases). The CDR3 runs 19 residues. Trimming cost V 6 bases and J 0 bases, with 26 bases left between them. Germline-derived CDR1 and CDR2 are SEHNR and FQNEAQ (reference sequence). CDR3 bases: TGTGCCAGCAGAAACACCATCAACAGACAGCCCAGAGCTAACTATGGCTACACCTTC. This translates into CASRNTINRQPRANYGYTF. The entire variable domain, with the rest obtained from reference TRBV7-9 and TRBJ1-2, is as follows: DTGVSQNPRHKITKRGQNVTFRCDPISEHNRLYWYRQTLGQGPEFLTYFQNEAQLEKSRLLSDRFSAERPKGSFSTLEIQRTEQGDSAMYLCASRNTINRQPRANYGYTFGSGTRLTVV.

J is TRBJ1-5 and V is TRBV2, with 10 bases that match TRBD1. Germline trimming cut 6 bases from V and 5 bases from J; bases unmatched to any gene: 1. Germline CDR1 is SNHLY and CDR2 is FYNNEI. The CDR3 covers 13 residues. CDR3 bases: TGTGCCAGCAGGGGGACAGGGGATCAGCCCCAGCATTTT. As protein: CASRGTGDQPQHF.

This clone was detected only once. The J gene is TRBJ2-3, the V gene TRBV18; 11 bases map to TRBD2. Germline CDR1 reads KGHSH; CDR2 reads LQKENI. The CDR3 consists of 16 residues. V dropped 3 bases and J dropped 2; count of bases not matched to a gene: 4. CDR3 region: CASSPASGRSTDTQYF. CDR3 DNA: TGTGCCAGCTCACCGGCTAGCGGGAGGTCCACAGATACGCAGTATTTT.

The chain carries TRBV27 and TRBJ2-1; no firm D call. The germline gives CDR1 MNHEY, CDR2 SMNVEV (reference sequence). The germline V and J ends were trimmed by 3 bases and 0 bases, with 6 bases remaining between them. The CDR3 is 14 residues long. The CDR3, as DNA: TGTGCCAGCAGTTTCGAGAGCTCCTACAATGAGCAGTTCTTC. Translation: CASSFESSYNEQFF.

The genes are TRBV19 and TRBJ1-5; tentatively, D is TRBD1 (5 bases). Between the trimmed V and J ends, which lost 0 bases and 7 bases, there was a span of 7 bases. The V gene's germline CDR1 is LNHDA and CDR2 SQIVND (reference sequence). CDR3 length equals 13 residues. DNA for the CDR3: TGTGCCAGTAGTATAGAGAGACAGCAGCCCCAGCATTTT. This codes for CASSIERQQPQHF.

V is TRBV6-1 and J is TRBJ1-3; no clear D. The CDR3 is made up of 15 amino acids. With 1 base removed from V and 0 bases from J, the gap between germline ends came to 7 bases. The germline V gene has CDR1 MNHNS and CDR2 SASEGT. For the CDR3, the DNA is TGTGCCAGCAGTGAAGGGGCCCGCTCTGGAAACACCATATATTTT. Translating it yields CASSEGARSGNTIYF.

The chain employs TRBV4-3 and TRBJ1-2; the D gene is possibly TRBD1 (5 bases). Germline V gives CDR1 LGHNA, CDR2 YSLEER. The CDR3 runs 16 residues. Trimming removed 1 base from V and 2 bases from J, with 14 bases in between. The CDR3: CASSQGAGLLNYGYTF. CDR3 in DNA: TGCGCCAGCAGCCAAGGGGCGGGGCTCTTAAACTATGGCTACACCTTC.

V and J are TRBV19 and TRBJ1-5; 7 bases agree with TRBD1. Trimming took 8 bases from V and 7 from J; bases not matched to a gene: 11. This CDR3 contains 14 residues. The germline gives CDR1 LNHDA, CDR2 SQIVND (reference sequence). CDR3 bases: TGTGCCAGTCGGGACAGCCTAACGAACCAGCCCCAGCATTTT. Residues: CASRDSLTNQPQHF.

The chain employs TRBV24-1 and TRBJ2-7; TRBD2 matches at 8 bases. The CDR3 totals 16 residues. V was pared by 5 bases and J by 0 bases, with 8 bases of the junction left unmatched. Germline CDR1 is KGHDR and CDR2 is SFDVKD. DNA of the CDR3: TGTGCCACCAGTGGCTCGGGGGGGAGTAGCTCCTACGAGCAGTACTTC. Translation gives CATSGSGGSSSYEQYF.